This TCR beta chain is drawn from a study of OX40 agonist ivuxolimab in advanced cancers. The wider study: Among those treated, three patients had partial responses, one with hepatocellular carcinoma and two with cutaneous melanoma.

This CDR3 comprises 14 residues. Germline lookup yields CDR1 SGHRS and CDR2 YFSETQ. With 6 bases removed from V and 0 bases from J, the gap between germline ends came to 12 bases. Here immunoSEQ multiplex PCR was the method, and the copy in TCRdb shows in-frame clones only, minus some. The sample carries tens of thousands of clones, approximately 89% recorded once. Remarks on this clone: Its antigen is undetermined.

General study points: Those patients achieving a partial response at 0.1-3.0 mg/kg showed among the lowest clonal expansion.

The clonotype originates from an adult with an advanced solid tumor such as melanoma, head and neck, liver or kidney cancer. This specimen consisted of CD4+ or CD8+ T cells sorted from blood, obtained in a trial of the OX40 agonist ivuxolimab. V is TRBV5-1 and J is TRBJ1-2; the D gene is possibly TRBD1 (5 bases). The CDR3 DNA follows: TGCGCCAGCACCCGAGGGGATACTAACTATGGCTACACCTTC. It codes for CASTRGDTNYGYTF.